The 9 T cell receptor beta chains listed next were all sequenced from one sample in a study of shared clonotypes between healthy human individuals. Sequencing was performed with immunoSEQ multiplex PCR; in TCRdb, only in-frame clones are kept and a portion is missing. The data hold about 700,000 clones, with roughly 70% observed a single time. Source material: memory CD4+ T cells sorted from blood. Subset denoted: CD45RA-negative fraction. All receptors derive from a woman in her twenties or thirties in good health.

The CDR3 bases are TGTGCCAGCAGCTTGGGGGCCTTCAATCAGCCCCAGCATTTT. Encoded protein: CASSLGAFNQPQHF. This chain connects TRBV7-9 to TRBJ1-5, with D perhaps matching TRBD1 (6 bases). The CDR3 covers 14 residues. Germline CDR1 is SEHNR and CDR2 is FQNEAQ (reference sequence). V was trimmed by 3 bases and J by 3 bases, leaving 9 bases between them.

V usage is TRBV27 and J usage is TRBJ1-1, with TRBD1 matching over 7 bases. From germline, CDR1 is MNHEY and CDR2 SMNVEV (reference sequence). The CDR3 has 15 amino acids. The junction had 7 bases not matched to a gene; V was cut back by 2 bases and J by 4 bases. In DNA, the CDR3 is TGTGCCAGCAGTTTACACAGGGGTATCGCCACTGAAGCTTTCTTT. It is translated as CASSLHRGIATEAFF.

This clone has a single count. V is TRBV19 and J is TRBJ2-7; D is unclear. This CDR3 is built from 13 residues. V was clipped by 4 bases and J by 3 bases, with 10 bases between them. CDR1 is LNHDA and CDR2 is SQIVND in the germline V gene (reference sequence). The CDR3 region is CASSSNHVYEQYF. CDR3 bases: TGTGCCAGTAGTAGTAACCATGTCTACGAGCAGTACTTC.

The rearrangement uses TRBV6-6 and TRBJ2-1, with 8 bases fitting TRBD1. Trimming at V came to 6 bases and at J to 4 bases, leaving 8 bases not matched to a gene. Germline V gene sequence: CDR1 MNHNY, CDR2 SVGAGI (reference sequence). This CDR3 is 15 amino acids long. CDR3 sequence: CASSAGGWGYNEQFF. Written as DNA, the CDR3 is TGTGCCAGCAGCGCAGGGGGCTGGGGATACAATGAGCAGTTCTTC.

This clone was seen repeatedly, ten times or more. The chain couples TRBV5-1 to TRBJ2-1; D is ambiguous. The CDR3 covers 13 residues. Germline V gene lookup returns CDR1 SGHRS and CDR2 YFSETQ. The V gene lost 0 bases and the J gene lost 5 bases, with 6 bases spanning the gap. The CDR3 bases are TGCGCCAGCAGCTTGGAGCCAGACAATGAGCAGTTCTTC. Its translation is CASSLEPDNEQFF.

V and J are TRBV5-1 and TRBJ2-7; TRBD1 matches at 7 bases. Germline V gene sequence: CDR1 SGHRS, CDR2 YFSETQ. Trimming took 4 bases from V and 3 from J; bases not matched to a gene: 7. The CDR3 loop spans 14 amino acids. The CDR3 DNA sequence: TGCGCCAGCAGCGCCCCCGGGACAGACTACGAGCAGTACTTC. This sequence encodes CASSAPGTDYEQYF. Full variable domain (remainder filled in from reference TRBV5-1 and TRBJ2-7): KAGVTQTPRYLIKTRGQQVTLSCSPISGHRSVSWYQQTPGQGLQFLFEYFSETQRNKGNFPGRFSGRQFSNSRSEMNVSTLELGDSALYLCASSAPGTDYEQYFGPGTRLTVT.

This clone was seen repeatedly, ten times or more. The chain carries TRBV9 and TRBJ2-1, with unresolved D. Germline lookup yields CDR1 SGDLS and CDR2 YYNGEE. Trimming removed 7 bases at V and 9 bases at J, with 11 bases between. The CDR3 loop spans 11 amino acids. The CDR3: CASGTFGEQFF. Written as DNA, the CDR3 is TGTGCCAGCGGCACGTTTGGTGAGCAGTTCTTC. Supplemented by reference TRBV9 and TRBJ2-1, the full variable domain reads DSGVTQTPKHLITATGQRVTLRCSPRSGDLSVYWYQQSLDQGLQFLIQYYNGEERAKGNILERFSAQQFPDLHSELNLSSLELGDSALYFCASGTFGEQFFGPGTRLTVL.

The chain couples TRBV7-9 to TRBJ1-3, with no clear D. V was pared by 7 bases and J by 0 bases, with 13 bases between. The V gene's germline CDR1 is SEHNR and CDR2 FQNEAQ (reference sequence). This CDR3 spans 15 amino acids. The chain's CDR3 is CASITLASSGNTIYF. In nucleotides, the CDR3 is TGTGCCAGCATCACCTTAGCGAGCTCTGGAAACACCATATATTTT.

The genes are TRBV28 and TRBJ2-7; D might be TRBD2 (6 bases). The CDR3 extends over 12 amino acids. The germline V gene has CDR1 MDHEN and CDR2 SYDVKM. The V and J ends lost 6 bases and 5 bases respectively, with 11 bases between them. In nucleotides, the CDR3 is TGTGCCAGCAGGGAGGGTCAGGACGAGCAGTACTTC. It specifies CASREGQDEQYF. The full variable domain, rest sourced from reference TRBV28 and TRBJ2-7, is DVKVTQSSRYLVKRTGEKVFLECVQDMDHENMFWYRQDPGLGLRLIYFSYDVKMKEKGDIPEGYSVSREKKERFSLILESASTNQTSMYLCASREGQDEQYFGPGTRLTVT.